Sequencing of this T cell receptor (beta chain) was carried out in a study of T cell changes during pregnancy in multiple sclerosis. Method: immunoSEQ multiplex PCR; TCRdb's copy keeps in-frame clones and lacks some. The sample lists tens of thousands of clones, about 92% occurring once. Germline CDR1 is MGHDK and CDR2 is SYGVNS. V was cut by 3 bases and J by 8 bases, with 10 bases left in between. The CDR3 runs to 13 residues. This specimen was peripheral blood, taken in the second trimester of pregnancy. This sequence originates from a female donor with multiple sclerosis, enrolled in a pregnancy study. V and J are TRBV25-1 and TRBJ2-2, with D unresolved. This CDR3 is CASSDHWAGELFF. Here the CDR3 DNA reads TGTGCCAGCAGTGATCATTGGGCTGGGGAGCTGTTTTTT. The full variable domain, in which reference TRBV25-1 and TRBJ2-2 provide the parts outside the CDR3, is EADIYQTPRYLVIGTGKKITLECSQTMGHDKMYWYQQDPGMELHLIHYSYGVNSTEKGDLSSESTVSRIRTEHFPLTLESARPSHTSQYLCASSDHWAGELFFGEGSRLTVL.